These 28 T cell receptor beta chains were sequenced from one sample in a study of blood T cell repertoires in COVID-19. The repertoire was sequenced with immunoSEQ multiplex PCR; TCRdb's copy has only in-frame clones and lacks some. The sample lists some 87,000 clones; approximately 92% were seen once. Sequenced sample: peripheral blood. The receptors originated from a woman in her sixties or seventies with active COVID-19.

The chain links TRBV9 to TRBJ1-2, with 9 bases fitting TRBD1. Germline V lookup: CDR1 SGDLS, CDR2 YYNGEE. The CDR3 loop spans 20 amino acids. V trimming: 3 bases; J trimming: 2 bases; junction bases outside the gene matches: 20. CDR3 sequence reads: CASSAPSDPGTGPGNYGYTF. The CDR3 DNA follows: TGTGCCAGCAGCGCCCCGAGCGACCCAGGGACAGGGCCTGGGAACTATGGCTACACCTTC.

The chain is built from TRBV19 and TRBJ1-4; 9 bases align to TRBD1. Germline CDR1 and CDR2: LNHDA and SQIVND (reference sequence). The CDR3 totals 14 residues. J was trimmed by 6 bases and V by 9 bases; bases with no gene match: 8. Here the CDR3 DNA reads TGTGCCAGCGCCGCCGGGACAGGGTATGAAAAACTGTTTTTT. As protein: CASAAGTGYEKLFF.

V and J are TRBV9 and TRBJ1-4; 9 nucleotides agree with TRBD1. V trimming: 2 bases; J trimming: 8 bases; junction bases outside the gene matches: 7. The CDR3 has 15 amino acids. Germline values: CDR1 SGDLS, CDR2 YYNGEE. CDR3 region: CASSVNGQGREKLFF. The DNA of the CDR3 is TGTGCCAGCAGCGTCAACGGACAGGGGAGGGAAAAACTGTTTTTT.

The genes are TRBV12-5 and TRBJ2-1, with TRBD2 matching over 9 bases. The ends lost 1 base at V and 4 bases at J; junction bases unmatched: 8. The length of the CDR3 is 17 residues. Looked up from germline, CDR1 is LGHNT and CDR2 is FRNRAP. CDR3 nucleotides: TGTGCTAGTGGTTTGGGTGTGCGGGAGGGAAATTACAATGAGCAGTTCTTC. Protein sequence: CASGLGVREGNYNEQFF.

The chain combines TRBV5-1 with TRBJ2-3; 9 positions match TRBD1. Germline CDR1 and CDR2: SGHRS and YFSETQ. This CDR3 is 14 amino acids long. Unmatched junction bases numbered 7, after V lost 8 bases and J lost 3 bases. The CDR3 loop is CASRRQGETDTQYF. Written as DNA, the CDR3 is TGCGCCAGTAGACGACAGGGGGAGACAGATACGCAGTATTTT.

The chain joins TRBV5-1 to TRBJ2-1; 10 bases align to TRBD2. This CDR3 has 13 residues. Germline trimming cut 5 bases from V and 9 bases from J; bases unmatched to any gene: 5. Germline lookup yields CDR1 SGHRS and CDR2 YFSETQ. This CDR3 is CASRSIAGGEQFF. CDR3 coding DNA: TGCGCCAGCAGGTCGATAGCGGGAGGTGAGCAGTTCTTC.

The CDR3 region has the DNA TGTGCCAGCAGTGAAGGCTCGAGGAAACTGTTTTTT. Protein: CASSEGSRKLFF. The chain has TRBV2 and TRBJ1-4; D ambiguous. Deletions cut 1 base from V and 11 bases from J, with 8 bases between. This CDR3 comprises 12 residues. From germline, CDR1 is SNHLY and CDR2 FYNNEI.

This clone was counted a single time. The genes are TRBV5-8 and TRBJ1-5; perhaps TRBD1 as D (5 bases). This CDR3 comprises 15 residues. The germline gives CDR1 SGHTS, CDR2 YDEGEE. Trimming left V 2 bases short and J 2 bases short, with 11 bases between. The CDR3, as DNA: TGTGCCAGCAGCTTTCAGGGTTCAGGCAATCAGCCCCAGCATTTT. Amino acids: CASSFQGSGNQPQHF.

This rearrangement joins TRBV27 to TRBJ2-7; 8 bases map to TRBD1. From germline, CDR1 is MNHEY and CDR2 SMNVEV (reference sequence). V trimming: 4 bases; J trimming: 2 bases; junction bases outside the gene matches: 4. The CDR3 length is 14 residues. The CDR3 DNA sequence: TGTGCCAGCAGTTCCCGGACAGGGACCTACGAGCAGTACTTC. Translated: CASSSRTGTYEQYF.

The chain is built from TRBV18 and TRBJ1-3; D may be TRBD1 (5 bases). Germline CDR1 reads KGHSH; CDR2 reads LQKENI. The CDR3 consists of 14 residues. Trimming shortened V by 2 bases and J by 2 bases, and 7 bases separated the two germline ends. The CDR3 DNA reads as TGTGCCAGCTCACCAGGGGGGACTGGAAACACCATATATTTT. Translated: CASSPGGTGNTIYF.

The rearrangement joins TRBV5-1 to TRBJ2-7, with D possibly TRBD1 on 5 matching bases. This CDR3 is built from 14 residues. Germline CDR1 is SGHRS and CDR2 is YFSETQ. With 4 bases removed from V and 4 bases from J, the gap between germline ends came to 15 bases. CDR3 coding DNA: TGCGCCAGCAGCCCTACGACAGAAACTTACGAGCAGTACTTC. Translation gives CASSPTTETYEQYF.

This clone occurred a few times. This chain links TRBV4-1 with TRBJ1-4, with TRBD1 identical over 7 bases. V shed 3 bases and J 7 bases; nucleotides not matched to a gene: 11. Germline V gene sequence: CDR1 MGHRA, CDR2 YSYEKL. This CDR3 has 16 amino acids. The CDR3 bases are TGCGCCAGCAGCCAGGGGACAGACTTCAGGTTTGAAAAACTGTTTTTT. Protein sequence: CASSQGTDFRFEKLFF.

This clone was recorded once. The CDR3 sequence: CASSPGSGAPYEQYF. Here the CDR3 DNA reads TGTGCCAGCTCACCGGGTAGCGGGGCCCCCTACGAGCAGTACTTC. This sequence joins TRBV18 and TRBJ2-7; 8 bases agree with TRBD2. Germline trimming cut 3 bases from V and 2 bases from J; bases unmatched to any gene: 6. The CDR3 covers 15 residues. Germline loops: CDR1 KGHSH, CDR2 LQKENI.

With regard to this clone: Within the sample, other DNA sequences also encode this same CDR3. The chain recombines TRBV28 with TRBJ2-7; 7 nucleotides agree with TRBD1. Germline V gene sequence: CDR1 MDHEN, CDR2 SYDVKM. With V trimmed by 6 bases and J by 0 bases, 5 bases remained unmatched. This CDR3 spans 14 amino acids. DNA for the CDR3: TGTGCCAGCAGCTCCGGGACAGCCTCCTACGAGCAGTACTTC. Amino acids: CASSSGTASYEQYF.

This clone was recorded only once. The chain couples TRBV28 to TRBJ1-2, with 10 nucleotides matching TRBD1. Looked up from germline, CDR1 is MDHEN and CDR2 is SYDVKM. The CDR3 spans 17 residues. The V segment lost 5 bases and the J segment 6 bases; nucleotides outside the gene matches: 15. The DNA of the CDR3 is TGTGCCAGCAGTACGGTGGGGGGGGACAGGGGACGAAATGGCTACACCTTC. As protein: CASSTVGGDRGRNGYTF.

This sequence joins TRBV30 and TRBJ1-1; D is possibly TRBD1 (6 bases). This CDR3 region has 11 residues. The germline V and J ends were trimmed by 8 bases and 7 bases, with 14 bases remaining between them. Germline V gene sequence: CDR1 GTSNPN, CDR2 SVGIG (reference sequence). The CDR3 loop is CARSTGFEAFF. The CDR3 DNA reads TGTGCCCGATCCACAGGGTTTGAAGCTTTCTTT.

This clone came up once. The chain uses TRBV10-1 and TRBJ2-1; 13 nucleotides line up with TRBD2. CDR3 length: 13 residues. V shed 8 bases, J shed 6 bases, and the junction held 1 base outside the gene matches. Germline CDR1 is WNHNN and CDR2 is SYGVQD (reference sequence). CDR3 coding DNA: TGCGCCAGCGGACTAGCGGGGGCCAATGAGCAGTTCTTC. Amino acid sequence: CASGLAGANEQFF.

The genes are TRBV24-1 and TRBJ2-7, with TRBD1 identical over 7 bases. In germline, CDR1 is KGHDR, CDR2 SFDVKD. V shed 5 bases and J 1 base; nucleotides not matched to a gene: 7. This CDR3 is built from 15 residues. CDR3 DNA: TGTGCCACCAGTGGTACCGGGACAGAATCCTACGAGCAGTACTTC. As protein: CATSGTGTESYEQYF.

The sample holds one count of this clone. The chain is built from TRBV9 and TRBJ2-1; 10 positions match TRBD2. In germline, CDR1 is SGDLS, CDR2 YYNGEE. The V and J ends lost 3 bases and 4 bases, in that order; junction bases with no gene match: 4. This CDR3 spans 15 amino acids. This CDR3 reads CASSASGSSYNEQFF. The CDR3 DNA follows: TGTGCCAGCAGCGCTAGCGGGAGCTCGTACAATGAGCAGTTCTTC.

V and J are TRBV10-1 and TRBJ2-3; 8 positions match TRBD2. V shed 10 bases, J shed 0 bases, and the junction held 9 bases outside the gene matches. CDR1 and CDR2 from the germline V gene are WNHNN and SYGVQD (reference sequence). The CDR3 has 15 amino acids. In DNA, the CDR3 is TGCGCCACAAGCGGGAGTGCAGCTAGCACAGATACGCAGTATTTT. It codes for CATSGSAASTDTQYF.

The V gene is TRBV27, the J gene TRBJ1-6; D perhaps matches TRBD1 (5 bases). Trimming removed 5 bases at V and 7 bases at J, with 9 bases between. The V gene's germline CDR1 is MNHEY and CDR2 SMNVEV (reference sequence). The CDR3 extends over 13 amino acids. This CDR3 reads CASSPRGNSPLHF. The CDR3 coding sequence is TGTGCCAGCAGTCCCCGGGGGAATTCACCCCTCCACTTT.

The chain uses TRBV6-5 and TRBJ1-2; maybe TRBD1 (6 bases). The V gene's germline CDR1 is MNHEY and CDR2 SVGAGI. This CDR3 spans 16 amino acids. V was trimmed by 0 bases and J by 7 bases, leaving 18 bases between them. The CDR3 nucleotides read TGTGCCAGCAGTTACTCGAGGGACATCGGACGTGCTGGCTACACCTTC. This translates into CASSYSRDIGRAGYTF.

The J gene is TRBJ2-2, the V gene TRBV6-6, with D uncertain. The CDR3 length is 13 residues. The V end was cut by 3 bases, the J end by 6 bases, with 8 bases between. CDR1 and CDR2 (germline): MNHNY, SVGAGI (reference sequence). The CDR3 DNA is TGTGCCAGCAGTTATATGGGCCCCGGGGAGCTGTTTTTT. Protein: CASSYMGPGELFF.

The V and J genes are TRBV5-1 and TRBJ2-5; tentatively, D is TRBD1 (6 bases). The CDR3 runs to 16 residues. V lost 1 base, J lost 0 bases, and 13 bases lay in between. Germline V gene sequence: CDR1 SGHRS, CDR2 YFSETQ. CDR3 nucleotides: TGCGCCAGCAGCTTGATGGGGGACACTTACCAAGAGACCCAGTACTTC. Encoded protein: CASSLMGDTYQETQYF.

This chain links TRBV27 with TRBJ1-2; TRBD1 agrees at 8 bases. This CDR3 contains 13 residues. Germline V gene sequence: CDR1 MNHEY, CDR2 SMNVEV (reference sequence). V trimming: 5 bases; J trimming: 7 bases; junction bases outside the gene matches: 6. The CDR3 DNA is TGTGCCAGCAGTGAACAGGGGGGTCTTGGCTACACCTTC. It translates to CASSEQGGLGYTF.

The V and J genes are TRBV9 and TRBJ2-3, with 10 nucleotides matching TRBD2. The V gene end was trimmed by 4 bases and the J gene end by 0 bases; junction bases not matched to a gene: 5. The CDR3 runs to 16 residues. Germline V CDR1 and CDR2: SGDLS, YYNGEE. Written as DNA, the CDR3 is TGTGCCAGCAGCAGCAAGACTAGCGGGAGCACAGATACGCAGTATTTT. It is translated as CASSSKTSGSTDTQYF.

The chain uses TRBV9 and TRBJ2-7; 11 nucleotides agree with TRBD2. CDR3 length: 15 amino acids. In germline, CDR1 is SGDLS, CDR2 YYNGEE. With V trimmed by 4 bases and J by 4 bases, 7 bases remained unmatched. The CDR3 here is CASSRTSGGQYEQYF. The CDR3 bases are TGTGCCAGCAGCCGCACTAGCGGGGGCCAGTACGAGCAGTACTTC.

The chain has TRBV3-1 (or the pseudogene TRBV3-2) and TRBJ1-1; 9 bases align to TRBD1. Germline V gene lookup returns CDR1 LGHDT and CDR2 YNNKEL (reference sequence). The CDR3 runs to 13 residues. The V segment lost 6 bases and the J segment 6 bases; nucleotides outside the gene matches: 5. The CDR3, as DNA: TGTGCCAGCAGTTTTGGACAGGGGCCTGAAGCTTTCTTT. Translating gives CASSFGQGPEAFF.